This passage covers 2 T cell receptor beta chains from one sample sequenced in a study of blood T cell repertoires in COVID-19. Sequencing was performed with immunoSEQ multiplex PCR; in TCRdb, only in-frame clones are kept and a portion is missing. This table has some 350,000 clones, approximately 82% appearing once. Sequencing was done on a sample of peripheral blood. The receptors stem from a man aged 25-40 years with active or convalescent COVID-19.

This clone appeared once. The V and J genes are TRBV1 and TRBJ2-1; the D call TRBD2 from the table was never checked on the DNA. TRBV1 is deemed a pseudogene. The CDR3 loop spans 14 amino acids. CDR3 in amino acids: CTSSLPRGGNEQFF. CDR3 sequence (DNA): TGCACCAGCAGCCTCCCGAGGGGAGGGAATGAGCAGTTCTTC.

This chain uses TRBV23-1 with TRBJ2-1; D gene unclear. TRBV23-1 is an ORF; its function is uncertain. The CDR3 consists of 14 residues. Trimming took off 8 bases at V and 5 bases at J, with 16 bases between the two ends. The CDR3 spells CASESCRIHNEQFF. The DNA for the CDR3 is TGCGCCAGCGAGTCTTGCAGGATTCACAATGAGCAGTTCTTC.